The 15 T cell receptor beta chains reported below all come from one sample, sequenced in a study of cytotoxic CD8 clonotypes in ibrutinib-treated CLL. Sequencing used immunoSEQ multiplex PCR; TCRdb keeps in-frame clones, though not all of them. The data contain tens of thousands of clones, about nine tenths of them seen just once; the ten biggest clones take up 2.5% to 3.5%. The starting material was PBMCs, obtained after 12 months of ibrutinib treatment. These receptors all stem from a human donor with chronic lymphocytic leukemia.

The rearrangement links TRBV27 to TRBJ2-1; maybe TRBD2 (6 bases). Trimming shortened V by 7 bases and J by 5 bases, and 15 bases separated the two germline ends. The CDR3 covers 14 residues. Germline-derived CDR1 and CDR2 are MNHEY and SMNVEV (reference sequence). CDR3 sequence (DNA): TGTGCCAGCACCCAGACTAGTTATAACAATGAGCAGTTCTTC. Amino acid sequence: CASTQTSYNNEQFF.

The CDR3 DNA reads TGCGCCAGCAGCCCTCTGGTAGCGGGAGGTCCGAGCACCGGGGAGCTGTTTTTT. Protein: CASSPLVAGGPSTGELFF. This chain joins TRBV5-1 and TRBJ2-2; 10 nucleotides match TRBD2. CDR3 length: 18 amino acids. Unmatched junction bases numbered 13, after V lost 4 bases and J lost 4 bases. Looked up from germline, CDR1 is SGHRS and CDR2 is YFSETQ. The whole variable domain, remainder taken from reference TRBV5-1 and TRBJ2-2, is KAGVTQTPRYLIKTRGQQVTLSCSPISGHRSVSWYQQTPGQGLQFLFEYFSETQRNKGNFPGRFSGRQFSNSRSEMNVSTLELGDSALYLCASSPLVAGGPSTGELFFGEGSRLTVL.

CDR3 sequence: CASSLETPYEQYF. CDR3 sequence (DNA): TGTGCCAGCAGCTTGGAAACCCCCTACGAGCAGTACTTC. This rearrangement joins TRBV11-2 to TRBJ2-5; D remains unclear. The better agreement between TRBJ2-7 and the DNA end casts doubt on the J call. This CDR3 is built from 13 residues. Germline V gene data show CDR1 as SGHAT and CDR2 as FQNNGV.

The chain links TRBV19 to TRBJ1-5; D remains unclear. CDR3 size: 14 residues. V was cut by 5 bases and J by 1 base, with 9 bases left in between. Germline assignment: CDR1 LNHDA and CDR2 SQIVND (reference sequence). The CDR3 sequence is CASSSPWSNQPQHF. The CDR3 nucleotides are TGTGCCAGTAGTTCCCCGTGGAGCAATCAGCCCCAGCATTTT.

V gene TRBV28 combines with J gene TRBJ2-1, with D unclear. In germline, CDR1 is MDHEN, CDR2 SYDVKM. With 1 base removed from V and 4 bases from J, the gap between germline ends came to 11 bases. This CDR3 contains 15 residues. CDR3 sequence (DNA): TGTGCCAGCAGTTTATCAGGTGACCAATACAATGAGCAGTTCTTC. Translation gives CASSLSGDQYNEQFF.

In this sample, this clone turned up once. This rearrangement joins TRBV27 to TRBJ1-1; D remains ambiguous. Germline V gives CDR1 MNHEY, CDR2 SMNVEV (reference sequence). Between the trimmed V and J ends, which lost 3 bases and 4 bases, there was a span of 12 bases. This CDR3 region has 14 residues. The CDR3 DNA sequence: TGTGCCAGCAGTTTGGCGCCGAGGAGCACTGAAGCTTTCTTT. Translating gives CASSLAPRSTEAFF.

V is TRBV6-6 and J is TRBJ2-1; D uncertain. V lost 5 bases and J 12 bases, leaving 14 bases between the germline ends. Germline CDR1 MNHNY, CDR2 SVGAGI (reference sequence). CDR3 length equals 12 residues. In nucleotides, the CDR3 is TGTGCCAGCAGTGACGATCAGATGGGGCAGTTCTTC. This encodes CASSDDQMGQFF.

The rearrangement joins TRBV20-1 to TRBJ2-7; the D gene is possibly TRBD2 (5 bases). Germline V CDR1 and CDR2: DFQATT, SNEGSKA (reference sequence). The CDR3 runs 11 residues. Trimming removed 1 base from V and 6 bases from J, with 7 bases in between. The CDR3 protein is CSARGAGEQYF. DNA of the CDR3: TGCAGTGCTAGAGGGGCGGGCGAGCAGTACTTC.

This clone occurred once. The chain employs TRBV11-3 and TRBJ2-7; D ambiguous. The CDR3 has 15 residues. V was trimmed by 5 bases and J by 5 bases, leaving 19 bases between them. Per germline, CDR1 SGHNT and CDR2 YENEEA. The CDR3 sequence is CASSPRGRVFHEQYF. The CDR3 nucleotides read TGTGCCAGCAGCCCAAGAGGTAGGGTTTTCCACGAGCAGTACTTC.

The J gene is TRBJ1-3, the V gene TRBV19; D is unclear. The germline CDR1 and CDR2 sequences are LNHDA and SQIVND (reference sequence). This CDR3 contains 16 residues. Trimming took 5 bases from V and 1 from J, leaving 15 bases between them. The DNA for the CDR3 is TGTGCCAGTAGTTATCCTTCCCGCCGATCTGGAAACACCATATATTTT. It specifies CASSYPSRRSGNTIYF.

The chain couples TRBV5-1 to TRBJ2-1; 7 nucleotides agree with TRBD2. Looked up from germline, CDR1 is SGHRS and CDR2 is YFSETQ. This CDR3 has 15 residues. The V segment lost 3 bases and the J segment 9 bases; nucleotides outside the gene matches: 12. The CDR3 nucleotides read TGCGCCAGCAGCTGGCTAGCGGAAACGGGTGGTGAGCAGTTCTTC. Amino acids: CASSWLAETGGEQFF.

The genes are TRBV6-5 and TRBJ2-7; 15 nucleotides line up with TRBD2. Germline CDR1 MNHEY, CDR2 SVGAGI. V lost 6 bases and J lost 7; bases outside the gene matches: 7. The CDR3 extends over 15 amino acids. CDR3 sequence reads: CASRRGLAGGGEQYF. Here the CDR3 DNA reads TGTGCCAGCAGGCGGGGACTAGCGGGAGGAGGGGAGCAGTACTTC.

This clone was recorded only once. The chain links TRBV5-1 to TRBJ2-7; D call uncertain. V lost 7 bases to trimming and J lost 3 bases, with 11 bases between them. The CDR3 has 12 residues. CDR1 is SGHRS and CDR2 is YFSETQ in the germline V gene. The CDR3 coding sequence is TGCGCCAGCGGATCTAGTGGCTACGAGCAGTACTTC. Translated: CASGSSGYEQYF.

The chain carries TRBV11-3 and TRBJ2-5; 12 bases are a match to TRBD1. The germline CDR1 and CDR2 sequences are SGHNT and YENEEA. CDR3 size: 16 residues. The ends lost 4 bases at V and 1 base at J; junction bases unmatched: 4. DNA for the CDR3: TGTGCCAGCAGCTCTAGGGACAGGGGGCCCCAAGAGACCCAGTACTTC. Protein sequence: CASSSRDRGPQETQYF.

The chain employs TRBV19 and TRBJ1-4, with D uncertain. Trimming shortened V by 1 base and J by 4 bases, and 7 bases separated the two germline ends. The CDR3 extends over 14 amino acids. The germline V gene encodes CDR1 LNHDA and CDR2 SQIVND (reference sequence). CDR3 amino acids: CASSIGQINEKLFF. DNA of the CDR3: TGTGCCAGTAGTATAGGCCAGATTAATGAAAAACTGTTTTTT.